This T cell receptor (beta chain) was identified during a study of memory CD4+ T cells and cytomegalovirus serostatus. Study-wide findings and caveats: CMV serostatus prediction reached median AUC roughly 0.95, or 0.91 with US-trained model. The CMV-associated TCR signature appears largely within the CD4+ memory repertoire.

Losses at the gene ends were 3 bases for V and 6 bases for J; bases not matched to a gene: 8. Per germline, CDR1 SGHRS and CDR2 YFSETQ. The CDR3 extends over 14 amino acids. In the case of this clone: Antigen specificity is unknown.

Libraries were prepared by immunoSEQ multiplex PCR; TCRdb keeps only in-frame clonotypes and omits some of them. The table has some 52,000 clones, about three quarters seen once. The sort gate was single viable CD3+CD4+CD8-CD45RO+ cells for memory CD4+ T cells. Serostatus was set by detecting CMV pp150, pp28, p38, p52 IgG. Total CD4+ T cells were enriched by CD4 positive selection. This chain links TRBV5-1 with TRBJ1-2; 7 positions agree with TRBD1. Sequencing was done on a sample of memory CD4+ T cells from blood. The source of this sequence is an adult in good health and CMV-seropositive. For the CDR3, the DNA is TGCGCCAGCAGCTACCCAGGGGGGTTGAATGGCTACACCTTC. Protein: CASSYPGGLNGYTF.